This record concerns one TCR beta chain sequence. Its specificity is not known. Measured with immunoSEQ multiplex PCR; TCRdb has only the in-frame clones, and not every one. The sample includes approximately 120,000 clones, roughly 90% of them seen just once. The data were obtained in a study of T cell responses to AZD1222 COVID-19 vaccine. Study-wide findings and caveats: Recipients of two AZD1222 doses showed rising Spike-specific TCR breadth and depth. Baseline antibody screening turned up just a handful of seropositive AZD1222 recipients. Possibly, clonal diversity was underestimated; donors were largely white British and included more females.

With V trimmed by 4 bases and J by 6 bases, 9 bases remained unmatched. CDR1 is SGHTA and CDR2 is FQGTGA in the germline V gene. This CDR3 spans 16 amino acids. The chain links TRBV7-3 to TRBJ2-2, with 9 bases fitting TRBD1. Sequences were derived from peripheral blood, sampled on day 0 of AZD1222 vaccination. This clonotype was obtained from an adult in good health. CDR3: CASSSSGTGWAGELFF. CDR3 coding DNA: TGTGCCAGCAGCTCCTCCGGGACAGGGTGGGCCGGGGAGCTGTTTTTT.